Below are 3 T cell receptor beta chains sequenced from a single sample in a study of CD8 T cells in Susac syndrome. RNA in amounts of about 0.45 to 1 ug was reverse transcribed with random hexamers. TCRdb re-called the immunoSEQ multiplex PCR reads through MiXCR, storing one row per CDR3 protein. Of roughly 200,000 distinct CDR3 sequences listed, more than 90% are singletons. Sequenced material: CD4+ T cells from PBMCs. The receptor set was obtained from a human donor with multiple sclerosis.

CDR3 nucleotides: TGTGCCTGGAGTGGGACAGGGAGACTGAACACTGAAGCTTTCTTT. It codes for CAWSGTGRLNTEAFF. This chain uses TRBV30 with TRBJ1-1; 8 positions match TRBD1. CDR1 GTSNPN and CDR2 SVGIG come from the germline V gene (reference sequence). This CDR3 is 15 amino acids long. Unmatched junction bases numbered 4, after V lost 1 base and J lost 0 bases. The whole variable domain, filled in from reference TRBV30 and TRBJ1-1, reads SQTIHQWPATLVQPVGSPLSLECTVEGTSNPNLYWYRQAAGRGLQLLFYSVGIGQISSEVPQNLSASRPQDRQFILSSKKLLLSDSGFYLCAWSGTGRLNTEAFFGQGTRLTVV.

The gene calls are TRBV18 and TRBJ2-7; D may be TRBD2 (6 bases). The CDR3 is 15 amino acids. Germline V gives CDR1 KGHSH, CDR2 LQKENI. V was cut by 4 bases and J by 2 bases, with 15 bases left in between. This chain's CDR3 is CASSLKEGGAYEQYF. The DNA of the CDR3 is TGTGCCAGCTCACTAAAGGAGGGTGGAGCCTACGAGCAGTACTTC.

As DNA, the CDR3 is TGTGCCAGCAGCTTTACAGGGGGGTCCTACAATGAGCAGTTCTTC. It translates to CASSFTGGSYNEQFF. The chain joins TRBV11-2 to TRBJ2-1; 8 bases align to TRBD1. V was pared by 3 bases and J by 1 base, with 2 bases of the junction left unmatched. The CDR3 has 15 amino acids. The germline V gene encodes CDR1 SGHAT and CDR2 FQNNGV. Full variable domain (remainder filled in from reference TRBV11-2 and TRBJ2-1): EAGVAQSPRYKIIEKRQSVAFWCNPISGHATLYWYQQILGQGPKLLIQFQNNGVVDDSQLPKDRFSAERLKGVDSTLKIQPAKLEDSAVYLCASSFTGGSYNEQFFGPGTRLTVL.